This passage covers 19 T cell receptor beta chains from one sample sequenced in a study of neoadjuvant anti-PD-1 for oral cavity cancer (dated by TCRdb to 2020 to 2022). Interpreted using the paper, the time point label stands for: before neoadjuvant nivolumab. Library creation used the immunoSEQ multiplex PCR assay. Held by TCRdb, this immuneACCESS table contains in-frame sequences only and omits some clones. Under half of the omission traces to an unresolved V gene where checked; the cause of the rest is unknown. Counted in this sample were about 6,600 clones; around 40% of them appeared once. The ten largest clones take up about 25% of the sample. The sample consisted of tumor tissue, taken before nivolumab (anti-PD-1) treatment. The source of these receptors is a person aged 35-79 years with oral cavity squamous cell carcinoma.

This chain links TRBV6-6 with TRBJ1-1; 7 bases line up with TRBD1. The junction had 13 bases not matched to a gene; V was cut back by 7 bases and J by 5 bases. Germline loops: CDR1 MNHNY, CDR2 SVGAGI (reference sequence). This CDR3 is 15 amino acids long. The CDR3 loop is CASTTEGARRTEAFF. CDR3 nucleotide sequence: TGTGCCAGCACTACGGAGGGGGCCCGACGAACTGAAGCTTTCTTT.

The chain couples TRBV4-2 to TRBJ2-6, with D possibly being TRBD1 (5 bases). The CDR3 sequence is 18 residues long. Germline assignment: CDR1 LGHNA and CDR2 YNFKEQ. Trimming removed 3 bases at V and 1 base at J, with 16 bases between. Written as DNA, the CDR3 is TGTGCCAGCAGCCAGGGGCAAGGGATCCCATCTGGGGCCAACGTCCTGACTTTC. Translation: CASSQGQGIPSGANVLTF.

The V call is TRBV29-1, the J call TRBJ2-1; 7 bases match TRBD2. CDR3 length equals 15 residues. J lost 5 bases, V lost 0 bases, and 7 bases had no gene match. Germline V gene sequence: CDR1 SQVTM, CDR2 ANQGSEA. The CDR3 here is CSVEDRASGNNEQFF. CDR3 sequence (DNA): TGCAGCGTTGAAGATCGCGCTAGCGGAAACAATGAGCAGTTCTTC.

This clone has a handful of counts. The chain is built from TRBV5-1 and TRBJ1-1; no reliable D call. Between the trimmed V and J ends, which lost 4 bases and 0 bases, there was a span of 13 bases. Germline V lookup: CDR1 SGHRS, CDR2 YFSETQ. CDR3 size: 15 residues. This chain's CDR3 is CASSKKGDLNTEAFF. CDR3 in DNA: TGCGCCAGCAGCAAAAAGGGAGATTTGAACACTGAAGCTTTCTTT. The whole variable domain, remainder taken from reference TRBV5-1 and TRBJ1-1, is KAGVTQTPRYLIKTRGQQVTLSCSPISGHRSVSWYQQTPGQGLQFLFEYFSETQRNKGNFPGRFSGRQFSNSRSEMNVSTLELGDSALYLCASSKKGDLNTEAFFGQGTRLTVV.

CDR3 residues: CASSPDSSNYGYTF. DNA for the CDR3: TGTGCCAGCAGCCCCGACAGTTCTAACTATGGCTACACCTTC. The chain combines TRBV9 with TRBJ1-2, with a possible D match to TRBD1 (5 bases). Germline V lookup: CDR1 SGDLS, CDR2 YYNGEE. This CDR3 comprises 14 residues. Trimming stripped 4 bases from V and 0 bases from J, with 10 bases between.

The chain employs TRBV28 and TRBJ1-3; maybe TRBD1 (5 bases). The CDR3 spans 12 residues. CDR1 is MDHEN and CDR2 is SYDVKM in the germline V gene. V lost 10 bases and J 2 bases, leaving 9 bases between the germline ends. The CDR3 is CAIGGAGNTIYF. CDR3 bases: TGTGCCATCGGGGGGGCTGGAAACACCATATATTTT.

V is TRBV7-2 and J is TRBJ2-5, with 10 nucleotides matching TRBD2. The J segment lost 5 bases and the V segment lost 4 bases, leaving 7 bases of the junction unmatched. Germline CDR1 is SGHTA and CDR2 is FQGNSA. This CDR3 region has 15 residues. The CDR3 DNA reads as TGTGCCAGCAGCTCTAAGCGGGGGGGCGGGGAGACCCAGTACTTC. Its protein product is CASSSKRGGGETQYF.

The CDR3 DNA reads as TGTGCCAGCAGCGTAGAGGGGCTAGCGGGGGGGTGGACAGATACGCAGTATTTT. As protein: CASSVEGLAGGWTDTQYF. The chain links TRBV9 to TRBJ2-3; TRBD2 agrees at 12 bases. The CDR3 length is 18 residues. The V gene end was trimmed by 0 bases and the J gene end by 3 bases; junction bases not matched to a gene: 8. Germline V lookup: CDR1 SGDLS, CDR2 YYNGEE.

The rearrangement uses TRBV10-1 and TRBJ1-6; 7 nucleotides agree with TRBD1. Germline-derived CDR1 and CDR2 are WNHNN and SYGVQD (reference sequence). Germline trimming cut 6 bases from V and 7 bases from J; bases unmatched to any gene: 3. The length of the CDR3 is 13 residues. CDR3 coding DNA: TGCGCCAGCAGGGCGGACAGGAATTCACCCCTCCACTTT. Translated: CASRADRNSPLHF.

V and J are TRBV28 and TRBJ1-2, with 8 bases lining up with TRBD1. Trimming cost V 2 bases and J 4 bases; bases outside gene matches: 9. Looked up from germline, CDR1 is MDHEN and CDR2 is SYDVKM. This CDR3 is 16 amino acids long. This CDR3 is CASSLHRDRIGYGYTF. CDR3 in DNA: TGTGCCAGCAGTTTACACCGGGACAGGATTGGCTATGGCTACACCTTC.

CDR3 loop: CASSLERGLYNEQFF. The CDR3 DNA follows: TGTGCCAGCAGCTTAGAGCGGGGGCTTTACAATGAGCAGTTCTTC. This sequence joins TRBV11-2 and TRBJ2-1; D is perhaps TRBD2 (7 bases). This CDR3 has 15 amino acids. V dropped 0 bases and J dropped 4 bases, with 10 bases sitting between them. Germline CDR1 SGHAT, CDR2 FQNNGV.

This clone has only a few counts. DNA of the CDR3: TGTGCCAGCTCAGAATCTGGGGCAGGTCTAAGCTATGGCTACACCTTC. Protein sequence: CASSESGAGLSYGYTF. The rearrangement uses TRBV18 and TRBJ1-2; tentatively, D is TRBD1 (5 bases). Looked up from germline, CDR1 is KGHSH and CDR2 is LQKENI. V was cut by 5 bases and J by 4 bases, with 20 bases left in between. The CDR3 length is 16 residues.

This clone has only a few counts. The rearrangement uses TRBV6-5 and TRBJ2-7, with D possibly matching TRBD1 (6 bases). This CDR3 has 15 residues. Deletions cut 1 base from V and 1 base from J, with 11 bases between. In germline, CDR1 is MNHEY, CDR2 SVGAGI. CDR3 loop: CASSYWQGKSYEQYF. In DNA form, the CDR3 reads TGTGCCAGCAGTTACTGGCAGGGGAAATCCTACGAGCAGTACTTC.

The chain links TRBV15 to TRBJ1-1; D gene unclear. Germline V gene sequence: CDR1 LNHNV, CDR2 YYDKDF (reference sequence). This CDR3 region has 14 residues. The ends were cut back, 3 bases at V and 7 bases at J, with 15 bases in the middle. CDR3 region: CATSRSLSIGEAFF. As DNA, the CDR3 is TGTGCCACCAGCAGGTCCCTCTCGATTGGTGAAGCTTTCTTT.

This chain connects TRBV2 to TRBJ1-6; 10 bases are shared with TRBD1. From germline, CDR1 is SNHLY and CDR2 FYNNEI. Unmatched junction bases numbered 15, after V lost 7 bases and J lost 12 bases. The CDR3 sequence is 16 residues long. The CDR3, as DNA: TGTGCCAGCACCGAAATGGGACTGGGACAGGGGAGACCCCTCCACTTT. Translation gives CASTEMGLGQGRPLHF.

This clone came up a few times. This chain links TRBV4-1 with TRBJ1-5; D is unclear. Germline-derived CDR1 and CDR2 are MGHRA and YSYEKL. V lost 0 bases and J 4 bases, leaving 7 bases between the germline ends. This CDR3 is built from 14 residues. CDR3 nucleotides: TGCGCCAGCAGCCAAGATCGAGGGAATCAGCCCCAGCATTTT. Protein sequence: CASSQDRGNQPQHF.

The V gene is TRBV19, the J gene TRBJ1-5; possible D gene TRBD1, 6 bases. With 5 bases removed from V and 2 bases from J, the gap between germline ends came to 13 bases. The CDR3 is 15 amino acids. CDR1 is LNHDA, CDR2 SQIVND, per germline (reference sequence). DNA of the CDR3: TGTGCCAGTAGTTCGCCGGGACACCGCAATCAGCCCCAGCATTTT. Translated: CASSSPGHRNQPQHF.

This clone was counted only a few times. The rearrangement links TRBV10-1 to TRBJ2-7, with TRBD1 identical over 7 bases. This CDR3 has 13 amino acids. Trimming took 4 bases from V and 6 from J; bases not matched to a gene: 6. Looked up from germline, CDR1 is WNHNN and CDR2 is SYGVQD (reference sequence). The chain's CDR3 is CASSASGGSEQYF. The DNA of the CDR3 is TGCGCCAGCAGTGCCTCAGGGGGAAGCGAGCAGTACTTC.

This clone counts as medium-sized (0.01 to 0.1%). The chain links TRBV7-9 to TRBJ2-7; D may be TRBD1 (6 bases). Trimming stripped 5 bases from V and 0 bases from J, with 17 bases between. The length of the CDR3 is 16 residues. Germline V gene sequence: CDR1 SEHNR, CDR2 FQNEAQ (reference sequence). The CDR3 spells CASSKETGSYSYEQYF. The DNA for the CDR3 is TGTGCCAGCAGCAAGGAGACAGGCTCATACTCCTACGAGCAGTACTTC.